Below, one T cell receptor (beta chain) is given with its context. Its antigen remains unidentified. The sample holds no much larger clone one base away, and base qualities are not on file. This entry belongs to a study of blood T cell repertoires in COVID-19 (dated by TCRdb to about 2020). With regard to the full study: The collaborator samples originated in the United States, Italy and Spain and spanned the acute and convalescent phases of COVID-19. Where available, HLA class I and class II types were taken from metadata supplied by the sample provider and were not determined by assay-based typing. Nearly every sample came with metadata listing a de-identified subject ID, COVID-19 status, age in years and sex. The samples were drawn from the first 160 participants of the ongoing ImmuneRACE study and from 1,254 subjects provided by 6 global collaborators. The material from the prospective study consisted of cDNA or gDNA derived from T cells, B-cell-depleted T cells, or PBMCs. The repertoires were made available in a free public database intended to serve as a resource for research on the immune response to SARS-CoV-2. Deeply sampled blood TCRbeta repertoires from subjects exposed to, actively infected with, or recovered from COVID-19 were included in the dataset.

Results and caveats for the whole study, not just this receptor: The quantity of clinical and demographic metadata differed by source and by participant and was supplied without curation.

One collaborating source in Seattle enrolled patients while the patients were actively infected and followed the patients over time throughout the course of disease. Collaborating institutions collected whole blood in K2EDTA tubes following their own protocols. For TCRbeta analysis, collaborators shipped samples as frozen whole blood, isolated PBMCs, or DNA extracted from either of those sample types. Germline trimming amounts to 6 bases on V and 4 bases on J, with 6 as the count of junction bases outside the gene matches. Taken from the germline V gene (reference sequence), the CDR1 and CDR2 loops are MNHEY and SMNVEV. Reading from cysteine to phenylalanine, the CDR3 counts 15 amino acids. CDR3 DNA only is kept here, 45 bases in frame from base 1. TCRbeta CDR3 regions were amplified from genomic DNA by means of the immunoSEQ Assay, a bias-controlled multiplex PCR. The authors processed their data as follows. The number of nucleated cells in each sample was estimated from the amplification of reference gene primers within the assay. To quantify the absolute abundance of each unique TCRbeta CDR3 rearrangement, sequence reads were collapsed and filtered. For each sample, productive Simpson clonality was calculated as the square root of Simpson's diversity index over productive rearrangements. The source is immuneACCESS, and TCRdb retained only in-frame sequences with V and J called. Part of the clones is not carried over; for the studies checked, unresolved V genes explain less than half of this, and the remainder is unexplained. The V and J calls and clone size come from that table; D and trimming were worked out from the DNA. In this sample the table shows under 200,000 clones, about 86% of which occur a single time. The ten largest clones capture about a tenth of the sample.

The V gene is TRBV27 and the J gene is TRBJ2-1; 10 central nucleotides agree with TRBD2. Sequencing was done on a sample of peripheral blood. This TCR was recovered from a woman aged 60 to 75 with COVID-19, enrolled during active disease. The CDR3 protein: CASRKTSGLYNEQFF. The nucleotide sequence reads TGTGCCAGCAGGAAGACTAGCGGGCTATACAATGAGCAGTTCTTC.